Following are 20 T cell receptor beta chains from one sample sequenced in a study of T cells after yellow fever vaccination. TCRdb re-analysed the 5' RACE reads in MiXCR, keeping a single row per CDR3 protein. The table shows about 430,000 distinct CDR3 sequences, with roughly a sixth occurring only once. The material sequenced was PBMCs, taken before the yellow fever booster vaccination. The receptor set was obtained from a man aged 18 to 29 who received the YFV17D yellow fever vaccine.

This chain uses TRBV6-4 with TRBJ2-3; TRBD2 matches 13 bases. This CDR3 is 16 amino acids long. Germline CDR1 reads MRHNA; CDR2 reads SNTAGT. With V trimmed by 5 bases and J by 8 bases, 10 bases remained unmatched. CDR3 sequence reads: CASSPTGTSGDTTQYF. The DNA for the CDR3 is TGTGCCAGCAGTCCTACCGGGACTAGCGGGGATACTACGCAGTATTTT.

The CDR3 sequence is CASSFRQAGTQYF. The CDR3 DNA reads TGTGCCAGCAGTTTTAGGCAGGCAGGGACCCAGTACTTC. The chain joins TRBV12-3 or TRBV12-4 to TRBJ2-5; no firm D call. Between the trimmed V and J ends, which lost 3 bases and 7 bases, there was a span of 12 bases. The CDR3 runs 13 residues.

This clonotype was observed a handful of times. This rearrangement joins TRBV12-3 or TRBV12-4 to TRBJ1-2; TRBD1 might be the D (5 bases). V was clipped by 6 bases and J by 5 bases, with 13 bases between them. The CDR3 has 13 residues. The CDR3 DNA sequence: TGTGCCAGCAGCCCTTCGCAGGGATATGGCTACACCTTC. Translation: CASSPSQGYGYTF.

This chain connects TRBV4-3 to TRBJ1-2; D not certain. Trimming took off 0 bases at V and 3 bases at J, with 17 bases between the two ends. Per germline, CDR1 LGHNA and CDR2 YSLEER. The CDR3 consists of 17 residues. CDR3 nucleotides: TGCGCCAGCAGCCAAGATCGGACCGCCCGGGGTGACTATGGCTACACCTTC. Protein: CASSQDRTARGDYGYTF.

The V gene is TRBV28, the J gene TRBJ2-5; TRBD2 agrees at 10 bases. Germline trimming cut 8 bases from V and 4 bases from J; bases unmatched to any gene: 10. Germline values: CDR1 MDHEN, CDR2 SYDVKM. This CDR3 region has 15 residues. The chain's CDR3 is CASRSSERGGETQYF. CDR3 nucleotides: TGTGCCAGCCGGTCCTCCGAGCGGGGGGGAGAGACCCAGTACTTC.

This clonotype was recorded a few times. This sequence joins TRBV10-3 and TRBJ1-2; D perhaps matches TRBD1 (6 bases). The V and J ends lost 5 bases and 8 bases respectively, with 15 bases between them. CDR1 and CDR2 (germline): ENHRY, SYGVKD. The CDR3 sequence is 13 residues long. CDR3 sequence: CAISLQGDVGYTF. In DNA form, the CDR3 reads TGTGCCATCAGTTTACAGGGAGATGTAGGCTACACCTTC.

The chain links TRBV5-1 to TRBJ2-5; TRBD1 aligns across 7 bases. J was trimmed by 2 bases and V by 0 bases; bases with no gene match: 7. This CDR3 spans 16 amino acids. Germline-derived CDR1 and CDR2 are SGHRS and YFSETQ. The CDR3 spells CASSLEWGRGQETQYF. CDR3 coding DNA: TGCGCCAGCAGCTTGGAGTGGGGCAGGGGGCAAGAGACCCAGTACTTC.

This chain joins TRBV20-1 and TRBJ2-1; tentative D call: TRBD2 (7 bases). The CDR3 contains 13 residues. Germline V gives CDR1 DFQATT, CDR2 SNEGSKA (reference sequence). Deletions cut 3 bases from V and 6 bases from J, with 12 bases between. The CDR3 region has the DNA TGCAGTGCTAGTGAGGGGGGGTTCAATGAGCAGTTCTTC. Translated: CSASEGGFNEQFF.

The V call is TRBV6-5, the J call TRBJ2-7, with 7 nucleotides matching TRBD1. Per the germline V gene, CDR1 is MNHEY and CDR2 is SVGAGI. The CDR3 sequence is 13 residues long. Trimming took 4 bases from V and 2 from J; bases not matched to a gene: 2. In nucleotides, the CDR3 is TGTGCCAGCAGTTTGGGACAGCCCTACGAGCAGTACTTC. Its protein product is CASSLGQPYEQYF.

This clonotype has more than one count but fewer than ten. The chain is built from TRBV7-9 and TRBJ1-2; weak D call: TRBD1 (5 bases). V was cut by 7 bases and J by 5 bases, with 14 bases left in between. Germline V lookup: CDR1 SEHNR, CDR2 FQNEAQ (reference sequence). This CDR3 has 13 residues. CDR3: CASTLLGPYGYTF. For the CDR3, the DNA is TGTGCCAGCACCCTCCTGGGGCCGTATGGCTACACCTTC.

The chain couples TRBV29-1 to TRBJ2-3, with TRBD2 identical over 9 bases. V lost 3 bases, J lost 4 bases, and 11 bases stayed unmatched. CDR3 length: 16 amino acids. Germline V gene sequence: CDR1 SQVTM, CDR2 ANQGSEA. CDR3 in DNA: TGCAGCGTTGAGGTTTGGGGCGGGGGGGCGTCAGATACGCAGTATTTT. Translating gives CSVEVWGGGASDTQYF.

The CDR3, as DNA: TGTGCCAGCAGCGTTACCGGACACACGCTGTGGAACACTGAAGCTTTCTTT. It encodes CASSVTGHTLWNTEAFF. The chain couples TRBV9 to TRBJ1-1, with D maybe TRBD1 (5 bases). The ends were cut back, 2 bases at V and 1 base at J, with 18 bases in the middle. The CDR3 loop spans 17 amino acids. CDR1 is SGDLS, CDR2 YYNGEE, per germline. Complete variable domain (other parts from reference TRBV9 and TRBJ1-1): DSGVTQTPKHLITATGQRVTLRCSPRSGDLSVYWYQQSLDQGLQFLIQYYNGEERAKGNILERFSAQQFPDLHSELNLSSLELGDSALYFCASSVTGHTLWNTEAFFGQGTRLTVV.

The chain links TRBV20-1 to TRBJ2-3; D remains ambiguous. Germline lookup yields CDR1 DFQATT and CDR2 SNEGSKA (reference sequence). The length of the CDR3 is 12 residues. Trimming cost V 1 base and J 6 bases, with 8 bases left between them. CDR3 nucleotides: TGCAGTGCTAGAGCTGGTGCGGATACGCAGTATTTT. Translation: CSARAGADTQYF.

The table lists this clonotype with a few counts. This rearrangement joins TRBV6-5 to TRBJ1-1; D not resolved. CDR3 length equals 14 residues. In germline, CDR1 is MNHEY, CDR2 SVGAGI. V lost 0 bases, J lost 6 bases, and 11 bases lay in between. The CDR3 bases are TGTGCCAGCAGTTACTCGGAGAAAAGCCCTGAAGCTTTCTTT. It is translated as CASSYSEKSPEAFF.

The rearrangement uses TRBV5-1 and TRBJ2-5; TRBD1 is a possible D gene (5 bases). V dropped 4 bases and J dropped 1 base, with 11 bases sitting between them. Germline V CDR1 and CDR2: SGHRS, YFSETQ. The CDR3 is made up of 14 amino acids. CDR3 residues: CASSPGQVQETQYF. CDR3 in DNA: TGCGCCAGCAGCCCCGGACAAGTCCAAGAGACCCAGTACTTC.

There are a few counts of this clonotype. V is TRBV4-3 and J is TRBJ2-2; 9 nucleotides align to TRBD1. This CDR3 contains 18 residues. V trimming: 1 base; J trimming: 6 bases; junction bases outside the gene matches: 12. Germline V CDR1 and CDR2: LGHNA, YSLEER. CDR3 region: CASSQAVGDRVVPGELFF. In DNA, the CDR3 is TGCGCCAGCAGCCAAGCGGTCGGGGACAGGGTAGTTCCCGGGGAGCTGTTTTTT.

This clonotype occurred a few times. The chain uses TRBV6-5 and TRBJ2-1, with 9 bases that match TRBD1. Germline-derived CDR1 and CDR2 are MNHEY and SVGAGI. The CDR3 is 14 residues long. V shed 6 bases and J 7 bases; nucleotides not matched to a gene: 7. Here the CDR3 reads CASRPGQGRNEQFF. CDR3 sequence (DNA): TGTGCCAGCAGACCCGGACAGGGGAGGAATGAGCAGTTCTTC.

The CDR3 spells CASSRGSGQETQYF. For the CDR3, the DNA is TGTGCCAGCAGCCGCGGGTCGGGGCAAGAGACCCAGTACTTC. J is TRBJ2-5 and V is TRBV6-5, with D tentatively TRBD2 (5 bases). The V gene's germline CDR1 is MNHEY and CDR2 SVGAGI. Trimming shortened V by 6 bases and J by 2 bases, and 13 bases separated the two germline ends. The CDR3 is 14 residues long.

The genes are TRBV6-2 or TRBV6-3 and TRBJ1-6; possibly TRBD1 for D (5 bases). This CDR3 is built from 15 residues. Germline V lookup: CDR1 MNHEY, CDR2 SVGEGT. Trimming pared 6 bases from V and 8 bases from J, leaving 17 bases between. As DNA, the CDR3 is TGTGCCAGCAGCTCGGACCCCTGGGGGGATTCACCCCTCCACTTT. This encodes CASSSDPWGDSPLHF.

The chain couples TRBV29-1 to TRBJ2-1, with D tentatively TRBD2 (6 bases). Germline CDR1 reads SQVTM; CDR2 reads ANQGSEA. The V end lost 7 bases, the J end lost 7 bases, and 17 bases lay between the germline ends. The CDR3 is 13 residues long. The CDR3, as DNA: TGCAGCGGACTAATGGGGAGGAAAAATGAGCAGTTCTTC. The encoded protein is CSGLMGRKNEQFF.